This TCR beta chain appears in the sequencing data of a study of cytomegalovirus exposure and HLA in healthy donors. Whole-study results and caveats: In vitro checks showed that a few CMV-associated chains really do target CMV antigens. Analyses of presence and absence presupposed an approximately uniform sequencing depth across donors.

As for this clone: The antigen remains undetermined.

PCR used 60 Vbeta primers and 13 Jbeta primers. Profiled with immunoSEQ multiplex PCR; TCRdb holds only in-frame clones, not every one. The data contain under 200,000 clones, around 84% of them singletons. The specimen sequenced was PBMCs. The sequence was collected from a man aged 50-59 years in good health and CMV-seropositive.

In DNA, the CDR3 is TGTGCCACCAGCCCCCGGGGTTCTAGCGGGAGAAATGAGCAGTTCTTC. Its protein product is CATSPRGSSGRNEQFF. The chain employs TRBV15 and TRBJ2-1, with 10 nucleotides matching TRBD2. The CDR3 length is 16 residues. The V gene end was trimmed by 5 bases and the J gene end by 7 bases; junction bases not matched to a gene: 11. Per germline, CDR1 LNHNV and CDR2 YYDKDF (reference sequence).